Listed below are T cell receptor beta chains from one sample, sequenced in a study of cytomegalovirus exposure and HLA in healthy donors. TCRdb's table, derived via immunoSEQ multiplex PCR, lists solely in-frame clones and lacks some. The top ten clones hold more than 0.6% of a sample with around 80,000 clones, approximately 95% of them seen once. The material sequenced was PBMCs. These receptors all come from a woman aged 18-29 years in good health and CMV-seronegative. CDR3s include the opening cysteine and the closing phenylalanine or tryptophan. A D gene is named only where the DNA matches it firmly. Clone size appears in some rows only: once, few, many, or a class for an expanded clone.

d_call: TRBD1
j_call: TRBJ1-2
v_call: TRBV19
clone_size: few
cdr3_nt: TGTGCCAGTAGCTGGACAGGGCAGAACTATGGCTACACCTTC
cdr3_aa: CASSWTGQNYGYTF

d_call: NA
j_call: TRBJ1-1
v_call: TRBV5-5
clone_size: NA
cdr3_nt: TGTGCCAGCAGCTTGGTCGCGGGGGAAGACACTGAAGCTTTCTTT
cdr3_aa: CASSLVAGEDTEAFF

d_call: NA
j_call: TRBJ2-7
v_call: TRBV7-9
clone_size: once
cdr3_nt: TGTGCCAGCAGCTTAGTCTCGGTATCTGGCGAGCAGTACTTC
cdr3_aa: CASSLVSVSGEQYF

d_call: NA
j_call: TRBJ1-2
v_call: TRBV28
clone_size: NA
cdr3_nt: TGTGCCAGCAGTTTGCCCGGGACTGCCAGGCGGGGCTACACCTTC
cdr3_aa: CASSLPGTARRGYTF

d_call: TRBD1
j_call: TRBJ2-3
v_call: TRBV7-9
clone_size: few
cdr3_nt: TGTGCCAGCAGCAACCAGGGGGCAAGGGATACGCAGTATTTT
cdr3_aa: CASSNQGARDTQYF

d_call: NA
j_call: TRBJ2-7
v_call: TRBV28
clone_size: NA
cdr3_nt: TGTGCCAGCAGCCAGGGGTTCGAGCAGTACTTC
cdr3_aa: CASSQGFEQYF

d_call: NA
j_call: TRBJ1-5
v_call: TRBV11-2
clone_size: NA
cdr3_nt: TGTGCCAGCAGCTCGGGGGTAGTCCAGCCCCAGCATTTT
cdr3_aa: CASSSGVVQPQHF

d_call: NA
j_call: TRBJ2-7
v_call: TRBV6-1
clone_size: few
cdr3_nt: TGTGCCAGCAGTGAAGGGCAGGAAGGCCACGAGCAGTACTTC
cdr3_aa: CASSEGQEGHEQYF

d_call: NA
j_call: TRBJ2-3
v_call: TRBV6-5
clone_size: NA
cdr3_nt: TGTGCCAGCAGCCGTACGACTGTGAATACGCAGTATTTT
cdr3_aa: CASSRTTVNTQYF

d_call: NA
j_call: TRBJ1-2
v_call: TRBV18
clone_size: NA
cdr3_nt: TGTGCCAGCTCACCAGAGGGTGAGGGCTACACCTTC
cdr3_aa: CASSPEGEGYTF

d_call: TRBD2
j_call: TRBJ2-5
v_call: TRBV4-3
clone_size: NA
cdr3_nt: TGCGCCAGCAGCCAAGGGGTGGGGCGGGGGGAGACCCAGTACTTC
cdr3_aa: CASSQGVGRGETQYF

d_call: TRBD1
j_call: TRBJ1-4
v_call: TRBV5-1
clone_size: NA
cdr3_nt: TGCGCCAGCAGCTTGGGTGACAGGGTAGATGAAAAACTGTTTTTT
cdr3_aa: CASSLGDRVDEKLFF

d_call: NA
j_call: TRBJ1-5
v_call: TRBV18
clone_size: NA
cdr3_nt: TGTGCCAGCTCACCAAGGGAGAAGAATCAGCCCCAGCATTTT
cdr3_aa: CASSPREKNQPQHF

d_call: NA
j_call: TRBJ2-2
v_call: TRBV27
clone_size: few
cdr3_nt: TGTGCCAGCAGGACCCTAGGGGGGGGGCTACACGGGGAGCTGTTTTTT
cdr3_aa: CASRTLGGGLHGELFF

d_call: TRBD1
j_call: TRBJ1-1
v_call: TRBV10-3
clone_size: NA
cdr3_nt: TGTGCCATCAGTAAGACAGGGGGCGACACTGAAGCTTTCTTT
cdr3_aa: CAISKTGGDTEAFF

d_call: NA
j_call: TRBJ1-3
v_call: TRBV15
clone_size: NA
cdr3_nt: TGTGCCACCAGCGCCACTGGGAGGTCCTCTGGAAACACCATATATTTT
cdr3_aa: CATSATGRSSGNTIYF

d_call: TRBD2
j_call: TRBJ2-7
v_call: TRBV19
clone_size: NA
cdr3_nt: TGTGCCAGTAGTCGCCCACTAGCGGGAGGGCTCTCCTACGAGCAGTACTTC
cdr3_aa: CASSRPLAGGLSYEQYF

d_call: TRBD1
j_call: TRBJ1-5
v_call: TRBV19
clone_size: NA
cdr3_nt: TGTGCCAGTAAAGACAGGGGGCGTACACAAAGCAATCAGCCCCAGCATTTT
cdr3_aa: CASKDRGRTQSNQPQHF

d_call: NA
j_call: TRBJ2-6
v_call: TRBV4-3
clone_size: NA
cdr3_nt: TGCGCCAGCAGCCAATATGCTGGGGCCAACGTCCTGACTTTC
cdr3_aa: CASSQYAGANVLTF

d_call: NA
j_call: TRBJ2-1
v_call: TRBV18
clone_size: NA
cdr3_nt: TGTGCCAGCTCACCACGGCCTAGCGACATTCCGTTCTTC
cdr3_aa: CASSPRPSDIPFF

d_call: NA
j_call: TRBJ2-4
v_call: TRBV9
clone_size: NA
cdr3_nt: TGTGCCAGCAGCGTTTCTAGTGAAAACATTCAGTACTTC
cdr3_aa: CASSVSSENIQYF

d_call: NA
j_call: TRBJ2-7
v_call: TRBV19
clone_size: NA
cdr3_nt: TGTGCCAGTAGTATCACGACTGCGAGGAACAACGAGCAGTACTTC
cdr3_aa: CASSITTARNNEQYF

d_call: TRBD1
j_call: TRBJ1-2
v_call: TRBV9
clone_size: NA
cdr3_nt: TGTGCCAGCAGCGTAGACTCCGGGCCCAGGGGGGGCTACACCTTC
cdr3_aa: CASSVDSGPRGGYTF

d_call: TRBD1
j_call: TRBJ2-7
v_call: TRBV6-1
clone_size: once
cdr3_nt: TGTGCCAGCAGTGAAGAGGGGGACAGGGCTTTGGACTACGAGCAGTACTTC
cdr3_aa: CASSEEGDRALDYEQYF

d_call: NA
j_call: TRBJ1-1
v_call: TRBV15
clone_size: once
cdr3_nt: TGTGCCACCAGCAGAGCAGGGAACACTGAAGCTTTCTTT
cdr3_aa: CATSRAGNTEAFF

d_call: NA
j_call: TRBJ1-5
v_call: TRBV10-3
clone_size: NA
cdr3_nt: TGTGCCATCATGCAGGGTGAAAATCAGCCCCAGCATTTT
cdr3_aa: CAIMQGENQPQHF

d_call: NA
j_call: TRBJ1-2
v_call: TRBV29-1
clone_size: NA
cdr3_nt: TGCAGCGAGGGCAGGGTCACAGCTAACTATGGCTACACCTTC
cdr3_aa: CSEGRVTANYGYTF

d_call: TRBD1
j_call: TRBJ1-2
v_call: TRBV18
clone_size: NA
cdr3_nt: TGTGCCAGCTCACCCGGGACAGGGGACTACGGAGGCTACACCTTC
cdr3_aa: CASSPGTGDYGGYTF

d_call: NA
j_call: TRBJ1-3
v_call: TRBV5-6
clone_size: NA
cdr3_nt: TGTGCCAGCACCTTTAGGAGTTCCGGAAACACCATATATTTT
cdr3_aa: CASTFRSSGNTIYF

d_call: NA
j_call: TRBJ2-7
v_call: TRBV4-3
clone_size: NA
cdr3_nt: TGCGCCAGCAGCCAAGAAACTCAGGGTTCCTACGAGCAGTACTTC
cdr3_aa: CASSQETQGSYEQYF

d_call: NA
j_call: TRBJ1-4
v_call: TRBV11-2
clone_size: NA
cdr3_nt: TGTGCCAGCAGCCCTATTCGGGGGACTAATGAAAAACTGTTTTTT
cdr3_aa: CASSPIRGTNEKLFF

d_call: TRBD2
j_call: TRBJ2-7
v_call: TRBV6-5
clone_size: NA
cdr3_nt: TGTGCCAGCAGTCCCCCGGGACTAGCGGGGGGCGAGCAGTACTTC
cdr3_aa: CASSPPGLAGGEQYF

d_call: NA
j_call: TRBJ1-2
v_call: TRBV28
clone_size: NA
cdr3_nt: TGTGCCAGCACCTTGACAGGCCAATACTATGGCTACACCTTC
cdr3_aa: CASTLTGQYYGYTF

d_call: NA
j_call: TRBJ2-2
v_call: TRBV4-1
clone_size: NA
cdr3_nt: TGCGCCAGCAGCCCAGGGGTTCTAGACACCGGGGAGCTGTTTTTT
cdr3_aa: CASSPGVLDTGELFF

d_call: NA
j_call: TRBJ2-3
v_call: TRBV9
clone_size: NA
cdr3_nt: TGTGCCAGCAGCGCCGGTCAGGCCCTAGATACGCAGTATTTT
cdr3_aa: CASSAGQALDTQYF

d_call: NA
j_call: TRBJ2-7
v_call: TRBV2
clone_size: NA
cdr3_nt: TGTGCCAGCCGAGGGGGCGAGCAGTACTTC
cdr3_aa: CASRGGEQYF

d_call: TRBD1
j_call: TRBJ1-5
v_call: TRBV2
clone_size: NA
cdr3_nt: TGTGCCAGCAGGACAGGGTCTAGCAATCAGCCCCAGCATTTT
cdr3_aa: CASRTGSSNQPQHF

d_call: TRBD2
j_call: TRBJ2-1
v_call: TRBV2
clone_size: NA
cdr3_nt: TGTGCCAGCAGTGGACTAGCGGGCAATGAGCAGTTCTTC
cdr3_aa: CASSGLAGNEQFF

d_call: TRBD1
j_call: TRBJ1-2
v_call: TRBV27
clone_size: NA
cdr3_nt: TGTGCCAGCAGTTCGGGACAGGGGTTCTATGGCTACACCTTC
cdr3_aa: CASSSGQGFYGYTF

d_call: TRBD2
j_call: TRBJ2-2
v_call: TRBV15
clone_size: NA
cdr3_nt: TGTGCCACCAGCCCTCGGCGGGAGGGCCGTGGGCGGGAGCTGTTTTTT
cdr3_aa: CATSPRREGRGRELFF

d_call: NA
j_call: TRBJ1-3
v_call: TRBV5-1
clone_size: NA
cdr3_nt: TGCGCCAGCAGCTTGGAGGGGGTCCCAGCCCGAAACACCATATATTTT
cdr3_aa: CASSLEGVPARNTIYF

d_call: TRBD2
j_call: TRBJ2-1
v_call: TRBV10-1
clone_size: NA
cdr3_nt: TGCGCCAGCAGTGAAGGGAAAACTAGCGGGACCCAAACCGGGTATGAGCAGTTCTTC
cdr3_aa: CASSEGKTSGTQTGYEQFF